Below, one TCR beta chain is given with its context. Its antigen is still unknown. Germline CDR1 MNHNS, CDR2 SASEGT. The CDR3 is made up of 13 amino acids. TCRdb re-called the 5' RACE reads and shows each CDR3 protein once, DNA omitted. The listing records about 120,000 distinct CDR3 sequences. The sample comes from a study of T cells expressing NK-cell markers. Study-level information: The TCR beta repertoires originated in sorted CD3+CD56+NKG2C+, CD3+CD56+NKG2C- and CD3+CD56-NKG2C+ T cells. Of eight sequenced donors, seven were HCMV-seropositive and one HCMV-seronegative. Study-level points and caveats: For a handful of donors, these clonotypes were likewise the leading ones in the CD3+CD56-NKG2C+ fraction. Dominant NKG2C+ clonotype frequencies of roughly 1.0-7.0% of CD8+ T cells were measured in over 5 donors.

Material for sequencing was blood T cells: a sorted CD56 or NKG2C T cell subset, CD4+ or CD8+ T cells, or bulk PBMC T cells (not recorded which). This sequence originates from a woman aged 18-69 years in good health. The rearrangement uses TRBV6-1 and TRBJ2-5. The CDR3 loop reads CASSDDGQETQYF.